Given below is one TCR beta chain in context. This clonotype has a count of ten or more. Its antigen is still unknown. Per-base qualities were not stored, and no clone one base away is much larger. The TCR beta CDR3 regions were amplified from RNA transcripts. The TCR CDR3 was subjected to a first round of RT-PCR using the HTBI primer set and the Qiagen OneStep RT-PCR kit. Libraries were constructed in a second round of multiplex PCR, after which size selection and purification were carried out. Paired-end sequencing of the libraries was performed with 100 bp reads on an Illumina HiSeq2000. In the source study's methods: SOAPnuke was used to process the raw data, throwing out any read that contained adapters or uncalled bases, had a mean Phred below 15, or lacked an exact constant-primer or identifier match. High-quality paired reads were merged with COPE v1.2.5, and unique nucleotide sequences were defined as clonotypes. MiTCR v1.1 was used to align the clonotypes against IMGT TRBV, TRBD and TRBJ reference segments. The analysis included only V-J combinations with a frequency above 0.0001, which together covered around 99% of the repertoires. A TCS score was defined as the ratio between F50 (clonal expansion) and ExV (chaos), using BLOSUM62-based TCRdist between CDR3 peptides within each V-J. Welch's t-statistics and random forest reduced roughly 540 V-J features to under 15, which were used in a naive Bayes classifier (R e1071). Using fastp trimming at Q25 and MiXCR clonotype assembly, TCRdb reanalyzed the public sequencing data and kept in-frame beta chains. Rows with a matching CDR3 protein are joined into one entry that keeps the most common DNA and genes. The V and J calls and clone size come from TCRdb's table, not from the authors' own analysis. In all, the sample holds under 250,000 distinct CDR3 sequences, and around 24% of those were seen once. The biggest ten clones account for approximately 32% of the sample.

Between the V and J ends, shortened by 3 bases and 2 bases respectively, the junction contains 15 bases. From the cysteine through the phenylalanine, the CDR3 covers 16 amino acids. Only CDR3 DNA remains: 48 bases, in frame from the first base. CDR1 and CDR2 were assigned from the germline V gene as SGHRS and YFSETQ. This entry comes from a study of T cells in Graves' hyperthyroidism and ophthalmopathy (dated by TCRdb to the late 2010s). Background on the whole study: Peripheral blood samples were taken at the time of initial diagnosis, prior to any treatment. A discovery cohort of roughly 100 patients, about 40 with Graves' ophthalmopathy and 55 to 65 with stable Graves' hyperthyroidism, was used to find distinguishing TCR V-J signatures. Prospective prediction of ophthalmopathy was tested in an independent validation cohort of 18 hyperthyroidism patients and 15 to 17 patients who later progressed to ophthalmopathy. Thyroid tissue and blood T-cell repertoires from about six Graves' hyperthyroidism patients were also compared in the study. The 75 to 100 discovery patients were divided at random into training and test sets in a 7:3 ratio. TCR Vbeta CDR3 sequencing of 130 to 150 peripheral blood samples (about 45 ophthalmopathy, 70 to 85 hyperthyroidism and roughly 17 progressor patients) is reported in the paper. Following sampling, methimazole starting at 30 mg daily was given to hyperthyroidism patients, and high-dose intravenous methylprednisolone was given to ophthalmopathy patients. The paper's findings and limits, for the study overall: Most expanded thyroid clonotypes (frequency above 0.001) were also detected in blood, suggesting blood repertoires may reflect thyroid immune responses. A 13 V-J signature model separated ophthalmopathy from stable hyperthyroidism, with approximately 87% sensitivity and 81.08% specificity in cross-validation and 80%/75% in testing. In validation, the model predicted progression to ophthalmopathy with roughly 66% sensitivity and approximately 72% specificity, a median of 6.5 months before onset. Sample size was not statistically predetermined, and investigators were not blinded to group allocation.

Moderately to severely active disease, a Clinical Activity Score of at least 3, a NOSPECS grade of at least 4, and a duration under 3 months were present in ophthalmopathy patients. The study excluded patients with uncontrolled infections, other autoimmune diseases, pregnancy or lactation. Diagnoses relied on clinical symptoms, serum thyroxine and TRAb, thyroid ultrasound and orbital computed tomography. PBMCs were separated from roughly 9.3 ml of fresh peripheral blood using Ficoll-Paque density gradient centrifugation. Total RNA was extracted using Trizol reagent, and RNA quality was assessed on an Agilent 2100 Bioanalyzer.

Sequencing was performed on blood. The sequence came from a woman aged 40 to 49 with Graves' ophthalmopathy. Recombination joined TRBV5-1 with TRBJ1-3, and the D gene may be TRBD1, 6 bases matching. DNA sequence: TGCGCCAGCAGCTCTTCAGGGGAGCAGGCTGGAAACACCATATATTTT. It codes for CASSSSGEQAGNTIYF.